The rows below give T cell receptor beta chains drawn from one sample of a study of T cell repertoires in cytomegalovirus infection. Their specific antigens are unknown. Via MiXCR, TCRdb re-called the reads, giving one row per CDR3 protein. The sample yields about 770,000 distinct CDR3 sequences, approximately 32% seen once. The starting material was cultured CD8+ T cells from PBMCs, obtained from culture after CMV antigen stimulation. The receptors come from a human donor in good health (CMV status not recorded). Some clones in this sample may be carry-over from other donors' samples. The CDR3 runs from the conserved cysteine through the conserved F or W. Fields, in order: J gene, D gene, clone size, V gene, CDR3 DNA, CDR3 protein. The D gene is left open where the match is weak. For some rows the clone size is stated as once, few or many, or as a class when expanded; others skip it.

J: TRBJ2-2; D: -; size: many; V: TRBV7-3; DNA: TGTGCCAGCAGCTTACAACAGGGCAGTTACGGGGAGCTGTTTTTT; CDR3: CASSLQQGSYGELFF
J: TRBJ2-5; D: -; size: -; V: TRBV27; DNA: TGTGCCAGCAGTTTGGACCCCTCGGACCAAGAGACCCAGTACTTC; CDR3: CASSLDPSDQETQYF
J: TRBJ2-1; D: -; size: few; V: TRBV12-3/TRBV12-4; DNA: TGTGCCAGCGGATATACGGGAGAAGAGCAGTTCTTC; CDR3: CASGYTGEEQFF
J: TRBJ1-1; D: -; size: -; V: TRBV20-1; DNA: TGCAGTGCCACCCTTATGAACACTGAAGCTTTCTTT; CDR3: CSATLMNTEAFF
J: TRBJ2-5; D: TRBD2; size: -; V: TRBV28; DNA: TGTGCCAGCAGTTTTTTAATCCCGGGACTAGCGGGGGACCAAGAGACCCAGTACTTC; CDR3: CASSFLIPGLAGDQETQYF
J: TRBJ2-7; D: TRBD2; size: -; V: TRBV27; DNA: TGTGCCAGCAGTTTATGGAGCGGGACCTACTACGAGCAGTACTTC; CDR3: CASSLWSGTYYEQYF
J: TRBJ1-1; D: TRBD1; size: many; V: TRBV7-6; DNA: TGTGCCAGCAGCCCAGGGGGGACGACTGAAGCTTTCTTT; CDR3: CASSPGGTTEAFF
J: TRBJ1-5; D: -; size: many; V: TRBV7-9; DNA: TGTGCCAGCAGCTTAGATGGAGGTAGCAATCAGCCCCAGCATTTT; CDR3: CASSLDGGSNQPQHF
J: TRBJ1-1; D: TRBD1; size: many; V: TRBV7-9; DNA: TGTGCCAGCAGCCGACGAGACAGGGTGATGATCTTT; CDR3: CASSRRDRVMIF
J: TRBJ2-1; D: TRBD2; size: many; V: TRBV7-8; DNA: TGTGCCAGCAGCGTTCCCTTTAGCGGGGGTTACAATGAGCAGTTCTTC; CDR3: CASSVPFSGGYNEQFF
J: TRBJ1-5; D: TRBD1; size: -; V: TRBV12-3/TRBV12-4; DNA: TGTGCCAGCAGTACACGACAGGGGCCCGATCAGCCCCAGCATTTT; CDR3: CASSTRQGPDQPQHF
J: TRBJ1-1; D: -; size: -; V: TRBV2; DNA: TGTGCCAACCCCCCAGGGTCGAACACTGAAGCTTTCTTT; CDR3: CANPPGSNTEAFF
J: TRBJ2-7; D: -; size: many; V: TRBV7-9; DNA: TGTGCCAGCAGCGAGGTTGACAACTACGAGCAGTACTTC; CDR3: CASSEVDNYEQYF
J: TRBJ2-1; D: -; size: few; V: TRBV12-3/TRBV12-4; DNA: TGTGCCAGCAGTTTAGAGGCAGGGGTGGACAATGAGCAGTTCTTC; CDR3: CASSLEAGVDNEQFF
J: TRBJ2-7; D: -; size: once; V: TRBV12-3/TRBV12-4; DNA: TGTGCCAGCAGTTACGGACGGCCGGGGACCTACGAGCAGTACTTC; CDR3: CASSYGRPGTYEQYF
J: TRBJ2-5; D: TRBD2; size: many; V: TRBV7-8; DNA: TGTGCCAGCAGCCATCCCGGACTAGCGGGGCAAGAGACCCAGTACTTC; CDR3: CASSHPGLAGQETQYF
J: TRBJ2-1; D: TRBD2; size: few; V: TRBV7-2; DNA: TGTGCCAGCAGCTTGCCTAGCGGGGGGCATTATGAGCAGTTCTTC; CDR3: CASSLPSGGHYEQFF
J: TRBJ1-3; D: -; size: -; V: TRBV7-6; DNA: TGTGCCAGCAGCTTTAACGGAAACACCATATATTTT; CDR3: CASSFNGNTIYF
J: TRBJ2-5; D: -; size: -; V: TRBV4-3; DNA: TGCGCCAGCAGCCAAGGAGGGCTGGGTGGGCAAGAGACCCAGTACTTC; CDR3: CASSQGGLGGQETQYF
J: TRBJ1-1; D: TRBD1; size: few; V: TRBV23-1; DNA: TGCGCCAGCAGTCAATGGAGGGGGCCTGAGAACACTGAAGCTTTCTTT; CDR3: CASSQWRGPENTEAFF
J: TRBJ2-2; D: -; size: -; V: TRBV4-3; DNA: TGCGCCAGCGAGGGAGGGGGCCGTAACACCGGGGAGCTGTTTTTT; CDR3: CASEGGGRNTGELFF
J: TRBJ2-2; D: -; size: -; V: TRBV12-3/TRBV12-4; DNA: TGTGCCAGCAGAAACGCCCGGCGGACCACCGGGGAGCTGTTTTTT; CDR3: CASRNARRTTGELFF
J: TRBJ1-2; D: TRBD1; size: few; V: TRBV4-3; DNA: TGCGCCAGCAGCCAAGATCTGGGGGACAGGGGGCAGTTTTATGGCTACACCTTC; CDR3: CASSQDLGDRGQFYGYTF
J: TRBJ2-2; D: -; size: -; V: TRBV12-3/TRBV12-4; DNA: TGTGCCAGCAGGAAACGTTGGGAGCTGTTTTTT; CDR3: CASRKRWELFF
J: TRBJ1-1; D: -; size: few; V: TRBV12-3/TRBV12-4; DNA: TGTGCCAGCAGTCTATATGAAGCTTTCTTT; CDR3: CASSLYEAFF
J: TRBJ2-5; D: TRBD2; size: -; V: TRBV12-3/TRBV12-4; DNA: TGTGCCAGCACCTGGGGCGGGACTAGCGGTCAAGAGACCCAGTACTTC; CDR3: CASTWGGTSGQETQYF
J: TRBJ2-3; D: TRBD2; size: few; V: TRBV6-2/TRBV6-3; DNA: TGTGCCAGCAGTTATCCCTCTGCCAGACTAGCGTTGAGCACAGATACGCAGTATTTT; CDR3: CASSYPSARLALSTDTQYF
J: TRBJ1-3; D: TRBD1; size: few; V: TRBV5-6; DNA: TGTGCCAGCAGCGTAGGGACAGGATGGAACACCATATATTTT; CDR3: CASSVGTGWNTIYF
J: TRBJ1-1; D: TRBD1; size: -; V: TRBV5-1; DNA: TGCGCCAGCAGCGCAGGACAGGGGTTGGGTGACACTGAAGCTTTCTTT; CDR3: CASSAGQGLGDTEAFF
J: TRBJ1-2; D: -; size: few; V: TRBV7-9; DNA: TGTGCCAGCAGCCACCAGCTTTATGGCTACACCTTC; CDR3: CASSHQLYGYTF
J: TRBJ1-1; D: -; size: -; V: TRBV5-4; DNA: TGTGCCAGCAGCTTACAGGGTAAGCTCACTGAAGCTTTCTTT; CDR3: CASSLQGKLTEAFF
J: TRBJ2-5; D: -; size: few; V: TRBV7-7; DNA: TGTGCTAGCAGCTTAGGAGGGGACAGTCTCCGTCGGGAGACCCAGTACTTC; CDR3: CASSLGGDSLRRETQYF
J: TRBJ1-1; D: TRBD1; size: -; V: TRBV15; DNA: TGTGCCACCAGCCTGGACAGGGGAGCGAACACTGAAGCTTTCTTT; CDR3: CATSLDRGANTEAFF
J: TRBJ1-1; D: TRBD1; size: -; V: TRBV7-8; DNA: TGTGCCAGCAGTGACAGGGGGAAAACTGAAGCTCTCTTT; CDR3: CASSDRGKTEALF
J: TRBJ2-4; D: -; size: -; V: TRBV27; DNA: TGTGCCAGCAGCAGGGTTTACCTACCAAACATTCAGTACTTC; CDR3: CASSRVYLPNIQYF
J: TRBJ1-2; D: TRBD1; size: -; V: TRBV6-2/TRBV6-3; DNA: TGTGCCAGCAGACGGACAGGGGGCTACACCTTC; CDR3: CASRRTGGYTF
J: TRBJ1-5; D: -; size: -; V: TRBV27; DNA: TGTGCCAGCAGTACCGGGATGGTCAATCAGCCCCAGCATTTT; CDR3: CASSTGMVNQPQHF
J: TRBJ1-4; D: TRBD1; size: few; V: TRBV15; DNA: TGTGCCACCAGCGGAACAGGGGGCGCGACTGAAAAACTGTTTTTT; CDR3: CATSGTGGATEKLFF
J: TRBJ1-5; D: -; size: few; V: TRBV27; DNA: TGTGCCAGCAGTGCCGGGACACTTAATCAGCCCCAGCATTTT; CDR3: CASSAGTLNQPQHF
J: TRBJ1-2; D: TRBD1; size: few; V: TRBV6-5; DNA: TGTGCCAGCATTCAGGGGGGGGGCGCAGGCTATGGCTACACCTTC; CDR3: CASIQGGGAGYGYTF
J: TRBJ1-2; D: TRBD1; size: few; V: TRBV2; DNA: TGTGCCAGCTTCGGGACAGGGGACGGGGACTATGGCTACACCTTC; CDR3: CASFGTGDGDYGYTF
J: TRBJ1-2; D: TRBD1; size: -; V: TRBV7-4; DNA: TGTGCCAGCAGCTTAATGGAGGGGGCGAACTATGGCTACACCTTC; CDR3: CASSLMEGANYGYTF
J: TRBJ2-3; D: -; size: few; V: TRBV7-2; DNA: TGTGCCAGCAGCTTAGCCCGACTGGTGGATACGCAGTATTTT; CDR3: CASSLARLVDTQYF
J: TRBJ1-5; D: TRBD1; size: -; V: TRBV6-2/TRBV6-3; DNA: TGTGCCAGCAGTTACTCTCCGGGACAGGGCCGCAATCAGCCCCAGCATTTT; CDR3: CASSYSPGQGRNQPQHF
J: TRBJ1-6; D: TRBD1; size: few; V: TRBV5-6; DNA: TGTGCCAGCAGTGAAATACGGGACAGCTCTTTTTATAATTCACCCCTCCACTTT; CDR3: CASSEIRDSSFYNSPLHF
J: TRBJ1-1; D: TRBD1; size: few; V: TRBV7-9; DNA: TGTGCCAGCAGCGAGGGGACAGGGGTGGACACTGAAGCTTTCTTT; CDR3: CASSEGTGVDTEAFF
J: TRBJ2-7; D: -; size: -; V: TRBV19; DNA: TGTGCCAGTAGTATTTTTCTGGCGAGTAGCTCCTACGAGCAGTACTTC; CDR3: CASSIFLASSSYEQYF
J: TRBJ2-6; D: TRBD2; size: -; V: TRBV19; DNA: TGTGCCAGTAGTTTTCCCTTAGCGGGGGCCTTTCTCTCTGGGGCCAACGTCCTGACTTTC; CDR3: CASSFPLAGAFLSGANVLTF
J: TRBJ2-2; D: -; size: -; V: TRBV6-5; DNA: TGTGCCAGCAGTTACTATAAGACCCCCGAAGGGGAGCTGTTTTTT; CDR3: CASSYYKTPEGELFF
J: TRBJ2-5; D: -; size: few; V: TRBV28; DNA: TGTGCCAGCAGACCCTTGTGGGGGACGGCGCGGGAGACCCAGTACTTC; CDR3: CASRPLWGTARETQYF
J: TRBJ1-4; D: TRBD1; size: many; V: TRBV7-2; DNA: TGTGCCAGCAGATACGGACAGGGGCTTAATGAAAAACTGTTTTTT; CDR3: CASRYGQGLNEKLFF
J: TRBJ2-3; D: TRBD2; size: many; V: TRBV29-1; DNA: TGCAGCGTTGGCCTAGCGGGGTACACAGATACGCAGTATTTT; CDR3: CSVGLAGYTDTQYF
J: TRBJ2-3; D: -; size: -; V: TRBV4-1; DNA: TGCGCCAGCAGCCAAGAAGGAGCGGCCACAGATACGCAGTATTTT; CDR3: CASSQEGAATDTQYF
J: TRBJ2-5; D: TRBD1; size: -; V: TRBV2; DNA: TGTGCCAGCTACAGTAGACAGGGGGGAAAAGAGACCCAGTACTTC; CDR3: CASYSRQGGKETQYF